Following are 17 T cell receptor beta chains from one sample sequenced in a study of vaccination effects on CD4 cells after COVID-19. Profiling relied on immunoSEQ multiplex PCR, and the TCRdb table lists in-frame clones only, not all of them. The sample consists of tens of thousands of clones, around 70% of them appearing once. CD4+ T cells were isolated after approximately 10 days of culture. The person acquired a PCR-confirmed SARS-CoV-2 infection between March and December 2020. Participants were vaccinated with two doses of either the BNT162b2 or mRNA-1273 vaccine. Their antigens remain unidentified. Sequences were derived from CD4+ T cells from PBMCs cultured without peptide, sampled after COVID-19 vaccination. The receptors originated from a human donor who had a prior SARS-CoV-2 infection.

This chain links TRBV10-3 with TRBJ2-3; D is undetermined. The CDR3 is 15 residues long. Trimming pared 7 bases from V and 2 bases from J, leaving 16 bases between. Germline values: CDR1 ENHRY, CDR2 SYGVKD. DNA of the CDR3: TGTGCCATCACCGAGGACGGATCGGACACAGATACGCAGTATTTT. Translated, it gives CAITEDGSDTDTQYF.

The CDR3 sequence: CSASNLDTQYF. The CDR3 coding sequence is TGCAGTGCTAGTAACCTGGATACGCAGTATTTT. The chain is built from TRBV20-1 and TRBJ2-3; D ambiguous. Looked up from germline, CDR1 is DFQATT and CDR2 is SNEGSKA (reference sequence). The CDR3 sequence is 11 residues long. V was clipped by 3 bases and J by 6 bases, with 7 bases between them.

This rearrangement joins TRBV6-5 to TRBJ2-5, with TRBD2 matching 7 bases. The CDR3 loop spans 14 amino acids. CDR1 and CDR2 (germline): MNHEY, SVGAGI. V lost 2 bases to trimming and J lost 3 bases; unmatched junction nucleotides: 3. CDR3 bases: TGTGCCAGCAGTTACGGACTAGATAAAGAGACCCAGTACTTC. Its translation: CASSYGLDKETQYF.

This rearrangement joins TRBV27 to TRBJ2-7; D might be TRBD2 (6 bases). The CDR3 has 14 amino acids. Between the trimmed V and J ends, which lost 5 bases and 4 bases, there was a span of 15 bases. Germline CDR1 MNHEY, CDR2 SMNVEV (reference sequence). DNA of the CDR3: TGTGCCAGCAGTCGTAGCGGAAGAGGGTACGAGCAGTACTTC. Translating it yields CASSRSGRGYEQYF.

This clone was detected once. The rearrangement links TRBV2 to TRBJ2-2; the D is unclear. V shed 11 bases and J shed 0 bases, with 13 bases lying between them. Per the germline V gene, CDR1 is SNHLY and CDR2 is FYNNEI. The length of the CDR3 is 14 residues. DNA for the CDR3: TGTGCCGTCGGAACACTTTCGAACACCGGGGAGCTGTTTTTT. It is translated as CAVGTLSNTGELFF.

V is TRBV10-1 and J is TRBJ2-2; tentatively, D is TRBD1 or TRBD2 (5 bases each). This CDR3 is 16 amino acids long. Trimming left V 7 bases short and J 3 bases short, with 18 bases between. Germline V lookup: CDR1 WNHNN, CDR2 SYGVQD (reference sequence). CDR3 region: CASNRDPFYDTGELFF. CDR3 nucleotide sequence: TGCGCCAGCAACCGGGACCCCTTTTATGACACCGGGGAGCTGTTTTTT.

J is TRBJ1-2 and V is TRBV5-1, with TRBD1 identical over 7 bases. V shed 4 bases, J shed 8 bases, and the junction held 5 bases outside the gene matches. Germline CDR1 SGHRS, CDR2 YFSETQ. The CDR3 loop spans 12 amino acids. The chain's CDR3 is CASSRGDSGYTF. The CDR3 nucleotides read TGCGCCAGCAGCCGGGGGGACAGCGGCTACACCTTC.

This rearrangement joins TRBV2 to TRBJ1-2; maybe TRBD1 (6 bases). Germline CDR1 is SNHLY and CDR2 is FYNNEI. This CDR3 has 13 residues. Trimming removed 9 bases at V and 6 bases at J, with 17 bases between. The CDR3 region is CARETPRDNGYTF. The CDR3 DNA reads TGTGCCAGAGAAACACCTCGGGACAATGGCTACACCTTC.

The chain joins TRBV27 to TRBJ2-2, with 9 bases matching TRBD2. The CDR3 length is 17 residues. In germline, CDR1 is MNHEY, CDR2 SMNVEV (reference sequence). The trim removed 6 bases at V and 2 bases at J, leaving 10 bases unmatched. The CDR3 is CASRRNSGGHNTGELFF. Written as DNA, the CDR3 is TGTGCCAGCAGAAGAAATAGCGGGGGCCATAACACCGGGGAGCTGTTTTTT.

The chain has TRBV7-2 and TRBJ2-7, with D possibly matching TRBD1 (5 bases). Trimming took 1 base from V and 6 from J, leaving 13 bases between them. Germline loops: CDR1 SGHTA, CDR2 FQGNSA. The CDR3 totals 14 residues. CDR3 residues: CASSLVGQGTEQYF. The CDR3 nucleotides are TGTGCCAGCAGCTTAGTGGGGCAGGGCACCGAGCAGTACTTC.

The V call is TRBV7-9, the J call TRBJ2-2; TRBD2 aligns across 8 bases. Germline CDR1 reads SEHNR; CDR2 reads FQNEAQ (reference sequence). With 5 bases clipped from V and 2 bases from J, the junction kept 13 bases outside the gene matches. The CDR3 is made up of 18 amino acids. CDR3 nucleotide sequence: TGTGCCAGCAGCCGGCGACGGTATCGGGAGGGCAACACCGGGGAGCTGTTTTTT. As protein: CASSRRRYREGNTGELFF.

This clone was seen a single time. The rearrangement uses TRBV7-2 and TRBJ2-3; the match to TRBD2 covers 8 bases. CDR3 length equals 16 residues. Germline assignment: CDR1 SGHTA and CDR2 FQGNSA. V lost 2 bases, J lost 4 bases, and 8 bases stayed unmatched. The CDR3 spells CASSLTLTGGPDTQYF. The DNA of the CDR3 is TGTGCCAGCAGCTTAACCCTAACGGGAGGGCCAGATACGCAGTATTTT.

The chain is built from TRBV2 and TRBJ2-7; no clear D. The length of the CDR3 is 14 residues. V shed 1 base and J shed 3 bases, with 10 bases lying between them. From germline, CDR1 is SNHLY and CDR2 FYNNEI. DNA for the CDR3: TGTGCCAGCAGTGAAGACTACTCGTACTACGAGCAGTACTTC. It specifies CASSEDYSYYEQYF.

V is TRBV7-9 and J is TRBJ2-1; D not certain. Trimming took off 1 base at V and 4 bases at J, with 8 bases between the two ends. This CDR3 contains 14 residues. CDR1 is SEHNR and CDR2 is FQNEAQ in the germline V gene (reference sequence). The DNA for the CDR3 is TGTGCCAGCAGCTTAGTATACCAGTACAATGAGCAGTTCTTC. This translates into CASSLVYQYNEQFF.

This clone was counted once. In DNA, the CDR3 is TGTGCCAGCAGTCGGTTTGCGGGGGATCCGGACACCGGGGAGCTGTTTTTT. It specifies CASSRFAGDPDTGELFF. The genes are TRBV27 and TRBJ2-2, with TRBD2 matching 7 bases. After removal of 5 bases from V and 3 bases from J, the junction contained 12 bases not matched to a gene. This CDR3 has 17 amino acids. Per germline, CDR1 MNHEY and CDR2 SMNVEV (reference sequence).

In this sample, this clone turned up a few times. This chain links TRBV5-4 with TRBJ1-6; D uncertain. The germline gives CDR1 SGHNT, CDR2 YYREEE (reference sequence). Trimming stripped 9 bases from V and 0 bases from J, with 13 bases between. The CDR3 covers 15 residues. DNA of the CDR3: TGTGCCACCCAGTCGGGGAGCTCCTATAATTCACCCCTCCACTTT. Translating it yields CATQSGSSYNSPLHF.

The chain uses TRBV11-3 and TRBJ1-4, with TRBD1 matching over 7 bases. The trim removed 5 bases at V and 6 bases at J, leaving 9 bases unmatched. The CDR3 length is 15 residues. CDR1 and CDR2 from the germline V gene are SGHNT and YENEEA. The CDR3 DNA reads as TGTGCCAGCAGCCAAGAGGGGGCGCCGGATGAAAAACTGTTTTTT. Encoded protein: CASSQEGAPDEKLFF.